This entry describes one T cell receptor beta chain. These data come from a study of blood T cell repertoires in COVID-19. Overall study context: Whether acute or convalescent, the COVID-19 samples came from the United States, Italy and Spain.

The data were produced by immunoSEQ multiplex PCR, yet TCRdb's version contains in-frame clones alone and is incomplete. The table has approximately 230,000 clones, roughly 85% seen once. CDR3 length: 14 residues. CDR1 MNHEY and CDR2 SVGAGI come from the germline V gene. V lost 5 bases and J lost 0, with 10 bases in between. The chain joins TRBV6-5 to TRBJ1-1; D gene unclear. The sequenced material came from peripheral blood. The TCR was taken from a man aged 25 to 45 who had recovered from COVID-19. CDR3 coding DNA: TGTGCCAGCAGTCACACCACCTTGAACACTGAAGCTTTCTTT. As protein: CASSHTTLNTEAFF.